Below are 8 T cell receptor beta chains sequenced from a single sample in a study of blood T cell repertoires in COVID-19 (dated by TCRdb to 2020 to 2021). Library creation used the immunoSEQ multiplex PCR assay. TCRdb provides this immuneACCESS table in a form limited to in-frame rearrangements. Some clones are lacking; in checked studies, under half of them reflect an unresolved V gene, and why the rest are absent is not known. The sample table shows 150,000 to 200,000 clones, and roughly 88% are seen once. The top ten constitute about 9.7% of the sample. The sequenced sample consisted of PBMCs or T cells enriched from blood (not recorded which). The receptors shown here come from a woman in her thirties who had recovered from COVID-19.

The DNA for the CDR3 is TGTGCCAGCAGCTTGGAACTAGCGAGAAGCACAGATACGCAGTATTTT. Protein: CASSLELARSTDTQYF. The chain is built from TRBV5-5 and TRBJ2-3, with TRBD2 matching over 7 bases. The CDR3 has 16 amino acids. Germline V gives CDR1 SGHKS, CDR2 YYEKEE (reference sequence). The junction had 4 bases not matched to a gene; V was cut back by 0 bases and J by 0 bases. The full variable domain, in which reference TRBV5-5 and TRBJ2-3 provide the parts outside the CDR3, is DAGVTQSPTHLIKTRGQQVTLRCSPISGHKSVSWYQQVLGQGPQFIFQYYEKEERGRGNFPDRFSARQFPNYSSELNVNALLLGDSALYLCASSLELARSTDTQYFGPGTRLTVL.

The chain carries TRBV6-5 and TRBJ2-7; D is possibly TRBD2 (7 bases). This CDR3 contains 14 residues. Trimming stripped 5 bases from V and 7 bases from J, with 18 bases between. Looked up from germline, CDR1 is MNHEY and CDR2 is SVGAGI. CDR3 protein: CASSTPGGRREQYF. For the CDR3, the DNA is TGTGCCAGCAGTACGCCGGGGGGCCGGAGGGAGCAGTACTTC.

The chain's CDR3 is CASSQSAGPLHF. CDR3 DNA: TGTGCCAGCAGCCAATCAGCTGGACCCCTCCACTTT. The chain joins TRBV16 to TRBJ1-6, with no clear D. Germline CDR1 is KGHSY and CDR2 is FQNENV. The CDR3 runs to 12 residues. V was trimmed by 0 bases and J by 12 bases, leaving 6 bases between them.

The rearrangement joins TRBV28 to TRBJ1-2; D is ambiguous. Per the germline V gene, CDR1 is MDHEN and CDR2 is SYDVKM. Trimming took off 7 bases at V and 4 bases at J, with 13 bases between the two ends. This CDR3 contains 13 residues. Here the CDR3 reads CASTRAQVYGYTF. CDR3 nucleotide sequence: TGTGCCAGCACCAGAGCCCAGGTCTATGGCTACACCTTC.

This chain uses TRBV6-5 with TRBJ2-7, with D possibly TRBD2 on 5 matching bases. Trimming took 0 bases from V and 6 from J, leaving 12 bases between them. The CDR3 extends over 14 amino acids. Germline CDR1 reads MNHEY; CDR2 reads SVGAGI. This chain's CDR3 is CASSYSVPLGEQYF. The DNA for the CDR3 is TGTGCCAGCAGTTACTCGGTCCCACTAGGCGAGCAGTACTTC.

This clone was seen a few times. The chain joins TRBV28 to TRBJ1-3; no firm D call. Trimming left V 2 bases short and J 2 bases short, with 10 bases between. The CDR3 loop spans 15 amino acids. Germline assignment: CDR1 MDHEN and CDR2 SYDVKM. The CDR3 region is CASSLRRVAGNTIYF. DNA for the CDR3: TGTGCCAGCAGTTTAAGGCGGGTGGCTGGAAACACCATATATTTT.

The chain uses TRBV29-1 and TRBJ2-5; D not resolved. The CDR3 length is 14 residues. Per the germline V gene, CDR1 is SQVTM and CDR2 is ANQGSEA. The V end was cut by 1 base, the J end by 0 bases, with 9 bases between. This CDR3 is CSVEGRINQETQYF. In nucleotides, the CDR3 is TGCAGCGTTGAAGGGCGGATTAACCAAGAGACCCAGTACTTC.

CDR3 nucleotides: TGTGCCAGCAGCCAAGATTCTACTTTACTAGCGGGAGTATGGGAGCAGTACTTC. Amino acid sequence: CASSQDSTLLAGVWEQYF. V is TRBV4-2 and J is TRBJ2-7; 11 bases fit TRBD2. From germline, CDR1 is LGHNA and CDR2 YNFKEQ. CDR3 length: 18 residues. Trimming removed 0 bases from V and 7 bases from J; junction bases left unmatched: 14.